Presented here are 14 T cell receptor beta chains from one specimen sequenced in a study of cytomegalovirus exposure and HLA in healthy donors (dated by TCRdb to the late 2010s). The library was generated by the immunoSEQ multiplex PCR assay. The multiplex PCR relied on a mix of 60 forward primers for TCR Vbeta segments and 13 reverse primers for TCR Jbeta segments. TCRdb provides this immuneACCESS table in a form limited to in-frame rearrangements. Some clones are lacking; in checked studies, under half of them reflect an unresolved V gene, and why the rest are absent is not known. The sample table shows 150,000 to 170,000 clones, and around 70% are seen once. The top ten clonotypes cover about 2.1% of the sample. The sequenced sample was PBMCs. These receptors originate from a young man in good health and CMV-seronegative.

The chain combines TRBV6-5 with TRBJ1-6, with D perhaps matching TRBD1 (5 bases). Trimming stripped 0 bases from V and 7 bases from J, with 10 bases between. CDR3 length: 15 amino acids. CDR1 is MNHEY, CDR2 SVGAGI, per germline. The CDR3 sequence is CASSYSGRGNSPLHF. Written as DNA, the CDR3 is TGTGCCAGCAGTTACTCGGGGAGGGGAAATTCACCCCTCCACTTT.

This chain links TRBV7-6 with TRBJ2-3; 10 nucleotides match TRBD1. J lost 3 bases, V lost 3 bases, and 6 bases had no gene match. CDR1 is SGHVS, CDR2 FNYEAQ, per germline. The CDR3 extends over 16 amino acids. In DNA form, the CDR3 reads TGTGCCAGCAGCTTTCCGGGACAGGGGATAACAGATACGCAGTATTTT. Amino acids: CASSFPGQGITDTQYF.

The chain is built from TRBV15 and TRBJ2-5; TRBD2 matches 8 bases. Per the germline V gene, CDR1 is LNHNV and CDR2 is YYDKDF (reference sequence). This CDR3 has 15 residues. V dropped 5 bases and J dropped 4; count of bases not matched to a gene: 9. CDR3 nucleotide sequence: TGTGCCACCAGCCCTCGGACCGGGAGGGCAGAGACCCAGTACTTC. This gives the protein CATSPRTGRAETQYF.

With respect to this clone: At one end the junction does not follow the germline gene, possibly because of a read error. The chain couples TRBV29-1 to TRBJ1-6, with 7 bases matching TRBD1. This CDR3 has 13 residues. Germline CDR1 reads SQVTM; CDR2 reads ANQGSEA. The CDR3 DNA follows: TGCAGCGTGGGCGACAGGGTAGGATCACCCCTCAACTTT. Encoded protein: CSVGDRVGSPLNF.

The chain combines TRBV9 with TRBJ1-1; 7 bases are shared with TRBD1. V trimming: 0 bases; J trimming: 10 bases; junction bases outside the gene matches: 6. This CDR3 is 13 amino acids long. From germline, CDR1 is SGDLS and CDR2 YYNGEE. CDR3 loop: CASSVESQGGAFF. Here the CDR3 DNA reads TGTGCCAGCAGCGTAGAGAGTCAGGGGGGAGCTTTCTTT.

The chain carries TRBV18 and TRBJ1-5; possible D gene TRBD1, 5 bases. CDR1 is KGHSH, CDR2 LQKENI, per germline. The CDR3 runs to 14 residues. V was clipped by 1 base and J by 3 bases, with 7 bases between them. DNA for the CDR3: TGTGCCAGCTCACCACAGGGGCACAATCAGCCCCAGCATTTT. Protein sequence: CASSPQGHNQPQHF.

The V gene is TRBV5-1, the J gene TRBJ2-2; the D is unclear. CDR1 and CDR2 (germline): SGHRS, YFSETQ. CDR3 length: 11 amino acids. V lost 6 bases to trimming and J lost 6 bases, with 6 bases between them. The CDR3 coding sequence is TGCGCCAGCACCGGGTCCGGGGAGCTGTTTTTT. Its translation is CASTGSGELFF.

The rearrangement uses TRBV28 and TRBJ2-1, with no clear D. CDR1 MDHEN and CDR2 SYDVKM come from the germline V gene. The CDR3 sequence is 13 residues long. Trimming took off 5 bases at V and 5 bases at J, with 10 bases between the two ends. The DNA for the CDR3 is TGTGCCAGCAGTCCCTTAAGCCACAATGAGCAGTTCTTC. This sequence encodes CASSPLSHNEQFF.

The V call is TRBV5-1, the J call TRBJ2-1; 11 bases align to TRBD2. J lost 2 bases, V lost 4 bases, and 11 bases had no gene match. The CDR3 spans 18 residues. From germline, CDR1 is SGHRS and CDR2 YFSETQ. CDR3 residues: CASSEGVAGGETYNEQFF. In nucleotides, the CDR3 is TGCGCCAGCAGCGAGGGGGTAGCGGGGGGGGAAACCTACAATGAGCAGTTCTTC.

The rearrangement links TRBV9 to TRBJ2-1; TRBD2 matches 8 bases. CDR3 length: 16 amino acids. V shed 4 bases, J shed 3 bases, and the junction held 9 bases outside the gene matches. The germline gives CDR1 SGDLS, CDR2 YYNGEE. The CDR3 reads CASSPSGGASYNEQFF. In DNA, the CDR3 is TGTGCCAGCAGCCCATCGGGGGGGGCGAGCTACAATGAGCAGTTCTTC.

In the case of this clone: One end of the junction varies from germline; a read error may be responsible. The chain combines TRBV13 with TRBJ1-1; D is perhaps TRBD1 (5 bases). Per the germline V gene, CDR1 is PRHDT and CDR2 is FYEKMQ (reference sequence). There are 14 residues in the CDR3. Written as DNA, the CDR3 is TGTGCCAGCAGCTTAGCAGGGATGAACACTGCAGCTTTCTTT. Amino acid sequence: CASSLAGMNTAAFF.

The gene calls are TRBV6-1 and TRBJ1-4, with D uncertain. From germline, CDR1 is MNHNS and CDR2 SASEGT. This CDR3 contains 15 residues. V gave up 6 bases and J gave up 0 bases, with 11 bases separating them. The CDR3 DNA follows: TGTGCCAGCAGGGGCCAGGTTGCAACTAATGAAAAACTGTTTTTT. This sequence encodes CASRGQVATNEKLFF.

The V call is TRBV5-1, the J call TRBJ2-3; 11 nucleotides match TRBD1. Unmatched junction bases numbered 12, after V lost 4 bases and J lost 5 bases. The CDR3 sequence is 17 residues long. The germline CDR1 and CDR2 sequences are SGHRS and YFSETQ. CDR3 DNA sequence: TGCGCCAGCAGCGTCCCGTCCTCCGGGACAGGGGGAGATACGCAGTATTTT. Protein product: CASSVPSSGTGGDTQYF. The full variable domain, with the rest looked up from reference TRBV5-1 and TRBJ2-3, is KAGVTQTPRYLIKTRGQQVTLSCSPISGHRSVSWYQQTPGQGLQFLFEYFSETQRNKGNFPGRFSGRQFSNSRSEMNVSTLELGDSALYLCASSVPSSGTGGDTQYFGPGTRLTVL.

V is TRBV7-2 and J is TRBJ2-1; D is possibly TRBD2 (6 bases). The germline V and J ends were trimmed by 6 bases and 4 bases, with 13 bases remaining between them. The CDR3 length is 14 residues. CDR1 and CDR2 from the germline V gene are SGHTA and FQGNSA. CDR3 residues: CASSPSDPYNEQFF. DNA for the CDR3: TGTGCCAGCAGTCCTAGCGACCCGTACAATGAGCAGTTCTTC.